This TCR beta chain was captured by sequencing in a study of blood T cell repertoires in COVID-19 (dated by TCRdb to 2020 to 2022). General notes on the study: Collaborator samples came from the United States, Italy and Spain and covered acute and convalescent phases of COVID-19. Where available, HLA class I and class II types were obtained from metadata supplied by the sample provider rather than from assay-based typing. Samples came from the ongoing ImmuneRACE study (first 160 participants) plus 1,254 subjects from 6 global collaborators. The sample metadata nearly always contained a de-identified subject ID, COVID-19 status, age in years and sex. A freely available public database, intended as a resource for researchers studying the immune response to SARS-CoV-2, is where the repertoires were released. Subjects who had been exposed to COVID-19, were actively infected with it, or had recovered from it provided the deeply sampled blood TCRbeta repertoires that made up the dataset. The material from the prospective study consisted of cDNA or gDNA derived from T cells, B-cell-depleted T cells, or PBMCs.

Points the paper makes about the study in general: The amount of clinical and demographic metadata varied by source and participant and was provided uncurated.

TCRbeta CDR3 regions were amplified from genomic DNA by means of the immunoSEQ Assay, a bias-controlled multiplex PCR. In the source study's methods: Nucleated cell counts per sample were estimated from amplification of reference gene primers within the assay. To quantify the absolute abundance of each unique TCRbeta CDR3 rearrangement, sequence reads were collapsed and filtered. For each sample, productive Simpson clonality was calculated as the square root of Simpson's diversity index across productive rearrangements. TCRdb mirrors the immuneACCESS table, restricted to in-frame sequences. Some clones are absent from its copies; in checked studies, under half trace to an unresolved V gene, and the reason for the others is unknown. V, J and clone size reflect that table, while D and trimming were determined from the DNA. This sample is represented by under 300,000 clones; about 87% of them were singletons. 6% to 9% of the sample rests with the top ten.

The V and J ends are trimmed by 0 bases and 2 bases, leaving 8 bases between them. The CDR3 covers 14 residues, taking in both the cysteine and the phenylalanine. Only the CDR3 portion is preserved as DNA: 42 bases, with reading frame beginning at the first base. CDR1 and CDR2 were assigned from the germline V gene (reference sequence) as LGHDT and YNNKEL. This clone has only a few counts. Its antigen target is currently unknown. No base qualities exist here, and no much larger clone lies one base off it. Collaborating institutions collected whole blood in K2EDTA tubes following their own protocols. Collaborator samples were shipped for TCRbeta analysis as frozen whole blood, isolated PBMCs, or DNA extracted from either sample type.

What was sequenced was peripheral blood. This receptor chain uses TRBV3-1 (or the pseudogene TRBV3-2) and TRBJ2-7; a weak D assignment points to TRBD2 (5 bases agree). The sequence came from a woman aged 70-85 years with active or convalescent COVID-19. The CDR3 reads CASSQDIGTYEQYF. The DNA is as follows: TGTGCCAGCAGCCAAGATATCGGGACCTACGAGCAGTACTTC.